A single TCR beta chain is shown here with its context. V was clipped by 3 bases and J by 3 bases, with 11 bases between them. CDR1 is MGHDK and CDR2 is SYGVNS in the germline V gene. The CDR3 extends over 15 amino acids. These data come from a study of read filtering for tumor transcriptome and immune sequencing. Study overall: Per sample, TCR-region reads ranged about 4.05 to 11 million by IR-seq, 85 to 1273 by RNA-seq.

The library was built from roughly 400 ng RNA with molecular barcoded adaptors for alpha/delta and beta/gamma chains. TCRdb re-derived calls from the reads in MiXCR, one entry per CDR3 protein. Found here are about 25,000 distinct CDR3 sequences, approximately 22% of them singletons; the top ten hold 47%. The chain carries TRBV25-1 and TRBJ2-2; D is ambiguous. The sequence was collected from a donor over 35 with multiple myeloma. Sequenced material: a population of CD138-negative cells sorted from bone marrow. The CDR3 DNA sequence: TGTGCCAGCAGTGACCCGGGTAGTCACACCGGGGAGCTGTTTTTT. As protein: CASSDPGSHTGELFF.